This T cell receptor beta chain came from a study of neurological immune-mediated disorders. Study-level findings and limits: None of the CDR3 amino acid sequences of expanded clones recurred across subjects, suggesting private repertoires in all groups. The highest TCR clonal expansion occurred in HTLV-1-associated myelopathy; multiple sclerosis fell below healthy controls. Phylogenetic grouping assigned the repertoires of 18 of 34 multiple sclerosis patients to a single related-CDR3 cluster, which may represent a signature.

The CDR3 sequence is 16 residues long. Unmatched junction bases numbered 15, after V lost 4 bases and J lost 8 bases. Germline V gives CDR1 SGHTA, CDR2 FQGNSA. This clonotype was recorded many times. Its antigen is not known. TCRdb fed the 5' RACE reads into MiXCR, producing one record per CDR3 protein. The sample holds about 78,000 distinct CDR3 sequences, roughly 4.7% seen once. This clonotype originated in a young woman with multiple sclerosis. The sequencing sample was made of PBMCs. The V gene is TRBV7-2, the J gene TRBJ2-3, with 7 bases aligning to TRBD2. The CDR3 reads CASSSRTSWGMATQYF. For the CDR3, the DNA is TGTGCCAGCAGCTCCCGGACTAGTTGGGGGATGGCTACGCAGTATTTT.